This T cell receptor (beta chain) stems from a study of human T cells and chemical hapten exposure. Study-wide background: The study traced per-sample TCR yield variation mainly to small differences in pooled library volumes.

The ends were cut back, 6 bases at V and 1 base at J, with 16 bases in the middle. The CDR3 totals 15 residues. Concerning this clonotype itself: Its cognate antigen is unknown.

Individual cDNA molecules in this library carried unique molecular identifiers. TCRdb re-analysed the RACE reads in MiXCR, keeping a single row per CDR3 protein. The sample holds over 100,000 distinct CDR3 sequences; about 11% are singletons and the top ten take 2% to 2.5%. Time point: patch test 3, about 24 weeks after DPC sensitization. Indicated treatment: therapeutic diphenylcyclopropenone sensitization with weekly scalp DPC. Overall study results and limits: Expanded TCRs made up significantly more big CDR3 similarity clusters than controls did.

The sample was whole blood, taken in connection with sensitization to the hapten diphenylcyclopropenone (DPC). The receptor was derived from a woman between 50 and 59 years old with alopecia areata. Some clones in this sample may be carry-over from other donors' samples. The chain carries TRBV12-3 or TRBV12-4 and TRBJ2-7; a possible D gene is TRBD2 (7 bases). CDR3 in DNA: TGTGCCAGCAGGAGGGAGGGGGGAGGATCCTACGAGCAGTACTTC. It is translated as CASRREGGGSYEQYF.